Listed below are T cell receptor beta chains from one sample, sequenced in a study of blood T cell repertoires in COVID-19. Sequencing used immunoSEQ multiplex PCR; TCRdb keeps in-frame clones, though not all of them. The sample records about 37,000 clones, 75% to 90% being singletons. Sequenced sample: peripheral blood. These TCRs come from a human donor in a cohort sampled during active COVID-19. Both conserved end residues are part of each CDR3. The D gene is left open where the match is weak. Some rows have no size entry. The others give once, few or many, or a class for an expanded clone.

v_call: TRBV6-1
d_call: TRBD2
clone_size: NA
j_call: TRBJ2-7
cdr3_aa: CASSEAASGQIYEQYF
cdr3_nt: TGTGCCAGCAGTGAAGCGGCTAGCGGGCAAATCTACGAGCAGTACTTC

v_call: TRBV19
d_call: NA
clone_size: NA
j_call: TRBJ2-7
cdr3_aa: CASSQRTAFEQYF
cdr3_nt: TGTGCCAGTAGCCAGCGGACAGCCTTCGAGCAGTACTTC

v_call: TRBV18
d_call: TRBD1
clone_size: NA
j_call: TRBJ2-7
cdr3_aa: CASSQLQGADEQYF
cdr3_nt: TGTGCCAGCTCTCAACTACAGGGGGCTGACGAGCAGTACTTC

v_call: TRBV7-2
d_call: TRBD2
clone_size: NA
j_call: TRBJ2-1
cdr3_aa: CASSPRLAGVGYNEQFF
cdr3_nt: TGTGCCAGCAGCCCGAGACTAGCGGGAGTGGGGTACAATGAGCAGTTCTTC

v_call: TRBV5-1
d_call: TRBD1
clone_size: NA
j_call: TRBJ2-7
cdr3_aa: CASSYGTGPYEQYF
cdr3_nt: TGCGCCAGCAGCTACGGGACAGGACCCTACGAGCAGTACTTC

v_call: TRBV15
d_call: TRBD2
clone_size: NA
j_call: TRBJ2-7
cdr3_aa: CATSRGLAGGAYEQYF
cdr3_nt: TGTGCCACCAGCAGAGGACTAGCGGGAGGTGCCTACGAGCAGTACTTC

v_call: TRBV30
d_call: NA
clone_size: NA
j_call: TRBJ1-5
cdr3_aa: CAWSGAVGGQPQHF
cdr3_nt: TGTGCCTGGAGTGGGGCGGTGGGGGGTCAGCCCCAGCATTTT

v_call: TRBV3-1/TRBV3-2
d_call: TRBD2
clone_size: once
j_call: TRBJ2-7
cdr3_aa: CASSQTGTSGSRQQYF
cdr3_nt: TGTGCCAGCAGCCAAACCGGGACTAGCGGGAGTAGGCAGCAGTACTTC

v_call: TRBV30
d_call: NA
clone_size: NA
j_call: TRBJ2-3
cdr3_aa: CAWSVSSSTDTQYF
cdr3_nt: TGTGCCTGGAGTGTATCTTCTAGCACAGATACGCAGTATTTT

v_call: TRBV7-2
d_call: NA
clone_size: NA
j_call: TRBJ1-3
cdr3_aa: CASSLGSPRGGGNTIYF
cdr3_nt: TGTGCCAGCAGCCTGGGCTCTCCCAGAGGGGGTGGAAACACCATATATTTT

v_call: TRBV18
d_call: NA
clone_size: NA
j_call: TRBJ1-5
cdr3_aa: CASSPLGGAEQPQHF
cdr3_nt: TGTGCCAGCTCACCACTGGGGGGAGCGGAACAGCCCCAGCATTTT

v_call: TRBV5-6
d_call: NA
clone_size: NA
j_call: TRBJ1-2
cdr3_aa: CASSLREWGYTF
cdr3_nt: TGTGCCAGCAGCTTGAGGGAGTGGGGCTACACCTTC

v_call: TRBV5-1
d_call: TRBD1
clone_size: NA
j_call: TRBJ2-2
cdr3_aa: CASSLTGGGPGELFF
cdr3_nt: TGCGCCAGCAGCTTGACAGGGGGCGGCCCCGGGGAGCTGTTTTTT

v_call: TRBV3-1/TRBV3-2
d_call: TRBD2
clone_size: once
j_call: TRBJ2-1
cdr3_aa: CASSQFSGTSGLSSYNEQFF
cdr3_nt: TGTGCCAGCAGCCAATTTTCTGGGACTAGCGGCCTTAGCTCCTACAATGAGCAGTTCTTC

v_call: TRBV7-9
d_call: TRBD1
clone_size: NA
j_call: TRBJ1-6
cdr3_aa: CASSSTGERSPLHF
cdr3_nt: TGTGCCAGCAGCTCGACAGGGGAGCGGTCACCCCTCCACTTT

v_call: TRBV23-1
d_call: TRBD1
clone_size: NA
j_call: TRBJ1-2
cdr3_aa: CASSPPGQGDYGYTF
cdr3_nt: TGCGCCAGCAGTCCTCCGGGACAGGGTGACTATGGCTACACCTTC

v_call: TRBV10-3
d_call: NA
clone_size: NA
j_call: TRBJ2-3
cdr3_aa: CAISESGGPLADTQYF
cdr3_nt: TGTGCCATCAGTGAGTCTGGAGGGCCGCTGGCAGATACGCAGTATTTT

v_call: TRBV9
d_call: NA
clone_size: NA
j_call: TRBJ2-1
cdr3_aa: CASSSRGSSYNEQFF
cdr3_nt: TGTGCCAGCAGCTCCCGGGGTAGCTCCTACAATGAGCAGTTCTTC

v_call: TRBV10-1
d_call: NA
clone_size: NA
j_call: TRBJ2-3
cdr3_aa: CASSAAADTQYF
cdr3_nt: TGCGCCAGCAGTGCGGCGGCAGATACGCAGTATTTT

v_call: TRBV7-2
d_call: NA
clone_size: once
j_call: TRBJ2-3
cdr3_aa: CASSLAPLESDTQYF
cdr3_nt: TGTGCCAGCAGCTTAGCCCCACTAGAATCAGATACGCAGTATTTT

v_call: TRBV11-3
d_call: NA
clone_size: once
j_call: TRBJ2-1
cdr3_aa: CASSGRLNTQSSYNEQFF
cdr3_nt: TGTGCCAGCAGCGGCCGACTCAATACTCAGAGCTCCTACAATGAGCAGTTCTTC

v_call: TRBV29-1
d_call: TRBD1
clone_size: NA
j_call: TRBJ2-7
cdr3_aa: CSVATSGQGAKKSYEQYF
cdr3_nt: TGCAGCGTTGCGACGTCGGGACAGGGCGCAAAAAAAAGCTACGAGCAGTACTTC

v_call: TRBV12-3/TRBV12-4
d_call: NA
clone_size: few
j_call: TRBJ1-1
cdr3_aa: CASSFTGNTEAFF
cdr3_nt: TGTGCCAGCAGTTTTACAGGGAACACTGAAGCTTTCTTT

v_call: TRBV5-1
d_call: NA
clone_size: few
j_call: TRBJ1-5
cdr3_aa: CASSLQPGSNQPQHF
cdr3_nt: TGCGCCAGCAGTCTTCAACCGGGGAGCAATCAGCCCCAGCATTTT

v_call: TRBV5-5
d_call: NA
clone_size: NA
j_call: TRBJ2-7
cdr3_aa: CASSLALESSYEQYF
cdr3_nt: TGTGCCAGCAGCTTGGCCCTAGAGAGCTCCTACGAGCAGTACTTC

v_call: TRBV7-2
d_call: NA
clone_size: NA
j_call: TRBJ2-4
cdr3_aa: CASSLVSGTNIQYF
cdr3_nt: TGTGCCAGCAGCCTGGTTAGCGGTACAAACATTCAGTACTTC

v_call: TRBV5-1
d_call: NA
clone_size: NA
j_call: TRBJ1-4
cdr3_aa: CASSPTARSNEKLFF
cdr3_nt: TGCGCCAGCAGCCCCACGGCAAGGAGTAATGAAAAACTGTTTTTT

v_call: TRBV5-6
d_call: NA
clone_size: NA
j_call: TRBJ2-7
cdr3_aa: CASSPFRGTEQYF
cdr3_nt: TGTGCCAGCAGCCCTTTTAGGGGTACCGAGCAGTACTTC

v_call: TRBV2
d_call: NA
clone_size: NA
j_call: TRBJ1-6
cdr3_aa: CASSANTAVYNSPLHF
cdr3_nt: TGTGCCAGCAGTGCTAATACGGCGGTCTATAATTCACCCCTCCACTTT

v_call: TRBV2
d_call: NA
clone_size: NA
j_call: TRBJ2-2
cdr3_aa: CASSPGLSGELFF
cdr3_nt: TGTGCCAGCAGTCCTGGACTAAGCGGGGAGCTGTTTTTT

v_call: TRBV10-2
d_call: TRBD2
clone_size: NA
j_call: TRBJ2-3
cdr3_aa: CASSDTLAGVDTQYF
cdr3_nt: TGCGCCAGCAGTGACACCCTAGCGGGAGTGGATACGCAGTATTTT

v_call: TRBV6-5
d_call: NA
clone_size: NA
j_call: TRBJ2-7
cdr3_aa: CASMRGPSYEQYF
cdr3_nt: TGTGCCAGCATGCGGGGGCCATCCTACGAGCAGTACTTC

v_call: TRBV15
d_call: NA
clone_size: NA
j_call: TRBJ1-6
cdr3_aa: CATSRDGRNNSPLHF
cdr3_nt: TGTGCCACCAGCAGAGATGGCAGAAATAATTCACCCCTCCACTTT

v_call: TRBV19
d_call: NA
clone_size: NA
j_call: TRBJ1-4
cdr3_aa: CASTKGPWTGNEKLFF
cdr3_nt: TGTGCCAGTACCAAGGGGCCGTGGACGGGTAATGAAAAACTGTTTTTT

v_call: TRBV2
d_call: NA
clone_size: NA
j_call: TRBJ1-2
cdr3_aa: CASTTREGGYTF
cdr3_nt: TGTGCCAGCACCACGCGGGAGGGAGGCTACACCTTC

v_call: TRBV3-1/TRBV3-2
d_call: TRBD1
clone_size: NA
j_call: TRBJ1-2
cdr3_aa: CASSPGPGQGVGYTF
cdr3_nt: TGTGCCAGCAGCCCGGGTCCGGGACAGGGGGTTGGCTACACCTTC

v_call: TRBV5-5
d_call: NA
clone_size: NA
j_call: TRBJ1-4
cdr3_aa: CASSLTRQATNEKLFF
cdr3_nt: TGTGCCAGCAGCCTAACCCGACAGGCAACTAATGAAAAACTGTTTTTT

v_call: TRBV10-3
d_call: NA
clone_size: NA
j_call: TRBJ1-6
cdr3_aa: CAISESLNSPLHF
cdr3_nt: TGTGCCATCAGTGAGTCCCTCAATTCACCCCTCCACTTT

v_call: TRBV6-5
d_call: TRBD1
clone_size: NA
j_call: TRBJ1-1
cdr3_aa: CASSYSNRGTEAFF
cdr3_nt: TGTGCCAGCAGTTACTCAAACAGGGGCACTGAAGCTTTCTTT

v_call: TRBV5-6
d_call: TRBD1
clone_size: NA
j_call: TRBJ2-5
cdr3_aa: CASSWTGSKEETQYF
cdr3_nt: TGTGCCAGCAGCTGGACAGGGTCTAAAGAAGAGACCCAGTACTTC

v_call: TRBV4-3
d_call: TRBD2
clone_size: NA
j_call: TRBJ2-3
cdr3_aa: CASSQGLAGPTATQYF
cdr3_nt: TGCGCCAGCAGCCAGGGACTAGCGGGTCCTACCGCTACGCAGTATTTT

v_call: TRBV7-9
d_call: NA
clone_size: NA
j_call: TRBJ1-2
cdr3_aa: CASSQDHGYGYTF
cdr3_nt: TGTGCCAGCAGCCAGGATCACGGCTATGGCTACACCTTC

v_call: TRBV6-2/TRBV6-3
d_call: TRBD1
clone_size: NA
j_call: TRBJ1-2
cdr3_aa: CASSPRDRGDYGYTF
cdr3_nt: TGTGCCAGCAGTCCCCGGGACAGGGGTGACTATGGCTACACCTTC

v_call: TRBV14
d_call: TRBD2
clone_size: NA
j_call: TRBJ2-1
cdr3_aa: CASSQMKLAGASNEQFF
cdr3_nt: TGTGCCAGCAGCCAGATGAAACTAGCGGGGGCGAGTAATGAGCAGTTCTTC

v_call: TRBV3-1/TRBV3-2
d_call: NA
clone_size: NA
j_call: TRBJ1-1
cdr3_aa: CASSQGTRNTEAFF
cdr3_nt: TGTGCCAGCAGCCAAGGTACACGGAACACTGAAGCTTTCTTT